One sample yielded the 19 T cell receptor beta chains listed below, sequenced in a study of T-cell memory formation after mild COVID-19. A single record per CDR3 protein comes from TCRdb applying MiXCR to the 5' RACE reads. The table records 350,000 to 500,000 distinct CDR3 sequences, 20% to 30% of them present only once. Source material: PBMCs or a T cell subset sorted from them (not recorded which). The receptors were gathered from an adult woman who had mild COVID-19 (a few samples of this study predate the infection). Cell type and time point are not known.

In its sample, this clonotype was seen a few times. J is TRBJ2-3 and V is TRBV7-2, with TRBD2 as a possible D gene (6 bases). Trimming left V 5 bases short and J 1 base short, with 16 bases between. Germline-derived CDR1 and CDR2 are SGHTA and FQGNSA. The CDR3 sequence is 16 residues long. DNA for the CDR3: TGTGCCAGCAGCCCTCAAGCAGGAGGGGGCACAGATACGCAGTATTTT. It translates to CASSPQAGGGTDTQYF.

The sample holds a few counts of this clonotype. This rearrangement joins TRBV12-3 or TRBV12-4 to TRBJ1-1; D is undetermined. The CDR3 is made up of 10 amino acids. Trimming shortened V by 0 bases and J by 7 bases, and 0 bases separated the two germline ends. CDR3: CASSLAEAFF. CDR3 nucleotide sequence: TGTGCCAGCAGTTTAGCTGAAGCTTTCTTT.

This clonotype occurred a few times. The J gene is TRBJ2-3, the V gene TRBV6-5, with D unclear. The CDR3 is 12 amino acids. The V and J ends lost 5 bases and 2 bases respectively, with 5 bases between them. Germline CDR1 and CDR2: MNHEY and SVGAGI. The DNA of the CDR3 is TGTGCCAGCAGTCAAACCACAGATACGCAGTATTTT. Protein sequence: CASSQTTDTQYF.

Turning to this clonotype: Germline is not matched at one junction end, which may reflect a read error. The chain has TRBV20-1 and TRBJ1-2, with D possibly being TRBD1 (5 bases). CDR1 and CDR2 from the germline V gene are DFQATT and SNEGSKA (reference sequence). This CDR3 spans 15 amino acids. The CDR3 DNA reads TGCAGTGCTAGCGCCCGCCTGGGACCGAACTATTGCTACACCTTC. Its translation: CSASARLGPNYCYTF.

The V gene is TRBV29-1, the J gene TRBJ2-5; D gene uncertain. From germline, CDR1 is SQVTM and CDR2 ANQGSEA. The CDR3 length is 10 residues. With 8 bases removed from V and 5 bases from J, the gap between germline ends came to 9 bases. The CDR3 sequence is CSSKQETQYF. For the CDR3, the DNA is TGCAGCTCCAAACAGGAGACCCAGTACTTC.

This clonotype occurred a few times. J is TRBJ1-6 and V is TRBV12-3 or TRBV12-4, with 8 positions matching TRBD1. CDR3 size: 15 residues. Trimming removed 6 bases from V and 8 bases from J; junction bases left unmatched: 9. The CDR3 sequence is CASSPRTGRDSPLHF. In DNA, the CDR3 is TGTGCCAGCAGCCCTCGGACAGGGAGGGATTCACCCCTCCACTTT.

The chain is built from TRBV7-9 and TRBJ1-1; 10 bases are shared with TRBD1. CDR1 and CDR2 from the germline V gene are SEHNR and FQNEAQ (reference sequence). V lost 7 bases and J lost 3; bases outside the gene matches: 11. This CDR3 is built from 16 residues. This CDR3 reads CASNRQGDRGHTEAFF. The CDR3 DNA reads as TGTGCCAGCAACCGACAGGGTGACAGGGGGCACACTGAAGCTTTCTTT.

V usage is TRBV4-1 and J usage is TRBJ2-1, with TRBD2 matching over 7 bases. The V gene's germline CDR1 is MGHRA and CDR2 YSYEKL. J gave up 3 bases and V 1 base, and 3 bases lay outside the gene matches. This CDR3 region has 15 residues. CDR3 protein: CASSQGSSGYNEQFF. For the CDR3, the DNA is TGCGCCAGCAGCCAAGGGTCTAGCGGCTACAATGAGCAGTTCTTC.

This CDR3 reads CSVLDRVNSPLHF. DNA of the CDR3: TGCAGCGTCCTGGACAGGGTTAATTCACCCCTCCACTTT. The chain uses TRBV29-1 and TRBJ1-6; TRBD1 matches 8 bases. Germline V gene data show CDR1 as SQVTM and CDR2 as ANQGSEA. The trim removed 6 bases at V and 6 bases at J, leaving 4 bases unmatched. The CDR3 loop spans 13 amino acids.

The chain combines TRBV4-3 with TRBJ1-1, with 11 positions matching TRBD1. J lost 4 bases, V lost 0 bases, and 7 bases had no gene match. The CDR3 consists of 17 residues. Looked up from germline, CDR1 is LGHNA and CDR2 is YSLEER. CDR3 coding DNA: TGCGCCAGCAGCCAAGATGGGACAGGGGGAGGGAGCACTGAAGCTTTCTTT. This encodes CASSQDGTGGGSTEAFF.

The chain uses TRBV7-2 and TRBJ2-1; no clear D. V gave up 0 bases and J gave up 8 bases, with 8 bases separating them. The germline V gene encodes CDR1 SGHTA and CDR2 FQGNSA. The CDR3 length is 13 residues. The CDR3 loop reads CASSLARLDEQFF. The CDR3 bases are TGTGCCAGCAGCTTAGCGCGTCTTGATGAGCAGTTCTTC.

In this sample, this clonotype turned up once. The rearrangement joins TRBV9 to TRBJ1-3, with D perhaps matching TRBD1 (5 bases). V was clipped by 3 bases and J by 0 bases, with 13 bases between them. Germline V gene data show CDR1 as SGDLS and CDR2 as YYNGEE. The CDR3 sequence is 16 residues long. CDR3 bases: TGTGCCAGCAGCGAATCGACAGCTTACTCTGGAAACACCATATATTTT. Its translation is CASSESTAYSGNTIYF.

The rearrangement links TRBV5-6 to TRBJ1-1; D possibly corresponds to TRBD1 (5 bases). The CDR3 sequence is 17 residues long. V lost 0 bases and J lost 4, with 19 bases in between. From germline, CDR1 is SGHDT and CDR2 YYEEEE. CDR3 in amino acids: CASSLVLAGLVSTEAFF. The CDR3 DNA follows: TGTGCCAGCAGCTTGGTATTGGCAGGGTTAGTTAGCACTGAAGCTTTCTTT.

V and J are TRBV14 and TRBJ2-7; no clear D. CDR3 length equals 12 residues. Germline-derived CDR1 and CDR2 are SGHDN and FVKESK. V was trimmed by 3 bases and J by 0 bases, leaving 3 bases between them. CDR3 in amino acids: CASSHSSYEQYV. The CDR3 coding sequence is TGTGCCAGCAGCCATAGCTCCTACGAGCAGTACGTC.

This clonotype appeared a few times. This chain joins TRBV27 and TRBJ2-3; 7 positions agree with TRBD2. This CDR3 contains 13 residues. From germline, CDR1 is MNHEY and CDR2 SMNVEV (reference sequence). V shed 8 bases and J 7 bases; nucleotides not matched to a gene: 9. The CDR3 DNA reads as TGTGCCAGCGCCCGGACTAGTTGGTATACGCAGTATTTT. As protein: CASARTSWYTQYF.

J is TRBJ2-1 and V is TRBV7-9; weak D call: TRBD2 (6 bases). The CDR3 totals 15 residues. The ends were cut back, 1 base at V and 6 bases at J, with 13 bases in the middle. Germline loops: CDR1 SEHNR, CDR2 FQNEAQ (reference sequence). The CDR3 DNA is TGTGCCAGCAGCTTAGGCGGGGCCAGTGCCAATGAGCAGTTCTTC. This codes for CASSLGGASANEQFF.

The table lists this clonotype with a few counts. The chain recombines TRBV19 with TRBJ2-5; D is uncertain. V was clipped by 0 bases and J by 6 bases, with 8 bases between them. Germline CDR1 is LNHDA and CDR2 is SQIVND (reference sequence). The CDR3 totals 13 residues. In nucleotides, the CDR3 is TGTGCCAGTAGTATAGATAGCACGAAGACCCAGTACTTC. This sequence encodes CASSIDSTKTQYF. The variable domain in full, completed from reference TRBV19 and TRBJ2-5, reads DGGITQSPKYLFRKEGQNVTLSCEQNLNHDAMYWYRQDPGQGLRLIYYSQIVNDFQKGDIAEGYSVSREKKESFPLTVTSAQKNPTAFYLCASSIDSTKTQYFGPGTRLLVL.

The chain couples TRBV5-1 to TRBJ2-2; 7 nucleotides agree with TRBD2. This CDR3 spans 16 amino acids. Germline lookup yields CDR1 SGHRS and CDR2 YFSETQ. Trimming took 1 base from V and 2 from J; bases not matched to a gene: 5. CDR3 DNA: TGCGCCAGCAGCTTGCCGGGAGGAACAAACACCGGGGAGCTGTTTTTT. Translating gives CASSLPGGTNTGELFF.

The rearrangement joins TRBV20-1 to TRBJ2-7; 9 bases fit TRBD2. The CDR3 extends over 17 amino acids. From germline, CDR1 is DFQATT and CDR2 SNEGSKA (reference sequence). V dropped 4 bases and J dropped 4; count of bases not matched to a gene: 17. The CDR3 region has the DNA TGCAGTGCTATGGGGGAATGGGGCGGGAGGGCGGATTACGAGCAGTACTTC. Its translation is CSAMGEWGGRADYEQYF.